The 23 T cell receptor beta chains listed next were all sequenced from one sample in a study of blood T cell repertoires in COVID-19. Some clones are missing from TCRdb's copy, which holds only in-frame ones; the method was immunoSEQ multiplex PCR. The table lists roughly 100,000 clones, more than 85% of them singletons. Sample: peripheral blood. All receptors derive from a human donor in a cohort sampled during active COVID-19.

This sequence joins TRBV6-2 or TRBV6-3 and TRBJ2-1; 11 bases fit TRBD2. V lost 0 bases to trimming and J lost 1 base; unmatched junction nucleotides: 2. From germline, CDR1 is MNHEY and CDR2 SVGEGT. The CDR3 totals 17 residues. The CDR3 nucleotides are TGTGCCAGCAGTTACTCGCCTAGCGGGAGGTCCTACAATGAGCAGTTCTTC. Residues: CASSYSPSGRSYNEQFF.

CDR3 residues: CASSFGQGTYEQYF. For the CDR3, the DNA is TGTGCCAGCAGTTTTGGGCAGGGAACCTACGAGCAGTACTTC. This chain joins TRBV27 and TRBJ2-7; D might be TRBD1 (5 bases). CDR1 and CDR2 (germline): MNHEY, SMNVEV (reference sequence). The CDR3 loop spans 14 amino acids. V was pared by 3 bases and J by 2 bases, with 11 bases between.

V is TRBV19 and J is TRBJ2-1, with 9 bases fitting TRBD2. Germline V gene data show CDR1 as LNHDA and CDR2 as SQIVND (reference sequence). This CDR3 is 13 amino acids long. V lost 5 bases and J lost 6; bases outside the gene matches: 2. CDR3 in DNA: TGTGCCAGTAGTCCGGGACTAGCCAATGAGCAGTTCTTC. This encodes CASSPGLANEQFF.

The J gene is TRBJ1-4, the V gene TRBV4-3; TRBD1 matches 7 bases. The germline gives CDR1 LGHNA, CDR2 YSLEER. The CDR3 is 15 residues long. V lost 0 bases to trimming and J lost 6 bases; unmatched junction nucleotides: 4. CDR3 protein: CASSQDRGEDEKLFF. In nucleotides, the CDR3 is TGCGCCAGCAGCCAAGACAGGGGGGAGGATGAAAAACTGTTTTTT.

This clone was counted only a few times. This chain connects TRBV7-9 to TRBJ1-1; possible D gene TRBD1, 6 bases. The CDR3 contains 13 residues. V was cut by 10 bases and J by 1 base, with 13 bases left in between. Per germline, CDR1 SEHNR and CDR2 FQNEAQ (reference sequence). The CDR3 region has the DNA TGTGCCACCAAGGAGGACAGGAACACTGAAGCTTTCTTT. Translation gives CATKEDRNTEAFF.

The chain recombines TRBV24-1 with TRBJ2-1; tentative D call: TRBD1 (6 bases). The CDR3 is made up of 16 amino acids. In germline, CDR1 is KGHDR, CDR2 SFDVKD. The ends were cut back, 2 bases at V and 0 bases at J, with 10 bases in the middle. The CDR3 is CATSDWDTRSYNEQFF. CDR3 coding DNA: TGTGCCACCAGTGATTGGGACACCCGCTCCTACAATGAGCAGTTCTTC.

The CDR3 sequence: CSASSQGSSYNSPLHF. The DNA for the CDR3 is TGCAGTGCTAGTAGCCAGGGGAGCTCCTATAATTCACCCCTCCACTTT. The chain has TRBV20-1 and TRBJ1-6, with a tentative D call TRBD1 (6 bases). CDR1 DFQATT and CDR2 SNEGSKA come from the germline V gene (reference sequence). Trimming shortened V by 3 bases and J by 0 bases, and 12 bases separated the two germline ends. The length of the CDR3 is 16 residues.

This chain joins TRBV24-1 and TRBJ2-1; no clear D. The V and J ends lost 0 bases and 2 bases respectively, with 10 bases between them. This CDR3 region has 16 residues. Germline V gene data show CDR1 as KGHDR and CDR2 as SFDVKD. CDR3 nucleotides: TGTGCCACCAGTGATTTGGGCACGAAGACCTACAATGAGCAGTTCTTC. Translating it yields CATSDLGTKTYNEQFF.

This clone was observed a few times. The CDR3 coding sequence is TGTGCCAGCAGTGGGGTCTGGACTAGCGGGAACCACGAGCAGTACTTC. This translates into CASSGVWTSGNHEQYF. The V and J genes are TRBV6-1 and TRBJ2-7; 12 positions agree with TRBD2. CDR3 length: 16 residues. The ends lost 4 bases at V and 5 bases at J; junction bases unmatched: 9. CDR1 is MNHNS and CDR2 is SASEGT in the germline V gene.

The chain joins TRBV29-1 to TRBJ2-3; 9 bases line up with TRBD2. CDR1 is SQVTM and CDR2 is ANQGSEA in the germline V gene. The CDR3 has 16 amino acids. Trimming removed 0 bases from V and 4 bases from J; junction bases left unmatched: 8. The DNA of the CDR3 is TGCAGCGTTGAAGACCCCGAGCGGGAGGTGGCAGATACGCAGTATTTT. Its translation is CSVEDPEREVADTQYF.

The V call is TRBV2, the J call TRBJ2-3; D perhaps matches TRBD2 (6 bases). The germline CDR1 and CDR2 sequences are SNHLY and FYNNEI. V was clipped by 6 bases and J by 1 base, with 11 bases between them. This CDR3 is built from 14 residues. This CDR3 reads CASSGSLGTDTQYF. The CDR3 DNA reads TGTGCCAGCAGCGGGAGTCTCGGCACAGATACGCAGTATTTT.

This sequence joins TRBV6-6 and TRBJ2-7; D gene uncertain. CDR1 and CDR2 from the germline V gene are MNHNY and SVGAGI (reference sequence). The CDR3 length is 13 residues. The V end was cut by 2 bases, the J end by 4 bases, with 9 bases between. This CDR3 is CASSYMTFYEQYF. The CDR3 DNA is TGTGCCAGCAGTTACATGACTTTTTACGAGCAGTACTTC.

The genes are TRBV4-3 and TRBJ1-3; no definite D call. V was clipped by 0 bases and J by 0 bases, with 9 bases between them. From germline, CDR1 is LGHNA and CDR2 YSLEER. CDR3 length: 16 amino acids. The CDR3 loop is CASSQDRLSSGNTIYF. For the CDR3, the DNA is TGCGCCAGCAGCCAAGATCGACTGTCCTCTGGAAACACCATATATTTT.

J is TRBJ1-6 and V is TRBV30; TRBD1 aligns across 9 bases. Germline-derived CDR1 and CDR2 are GTSNPN and SVGIG (reference sequence). The CDR3 extends over 12 amino acids. The CDR3 reads CAGTGINSPLHF. The CDR3 coding sequence is TGTGCTGGGACAGGGATTAATTCACCCCTCCACTTT.

J is TRBJ1-2 and V is TRBV28; D uncertain. The CDR3 runs 13 residues. V gave up 2 bases and J gave up 8 bases, with 12 bases separating them. The germline CDR1 and CDR2 sequences are MDHEN and SYDVKM. The CDR3 protein is CASSLGRVGGYTF. The CDR3 coding sequence is TGTGCCAGCAGTTTAGGGCGGGTGGGGGGCTACACCTTC.

This chain uses TRBV7-9 with TRBJ2-7; no clear D gene. V lost 0 bases, J lost 4 bases, and 7 bases lay in between. Germline V gene lookup returns CDR1 SEHNR and CDR2 FQNEAQ (reference sequence). This CDR3 contains 13 residues. The CDR3 DNA reads TGTGCCAGCAGCTTAGCCACCACTTACGAGCAGTACTTC. As protein: CASSLATTYEQYF. The variable domain in full, completed from reference TRBV7-9 and TRBJ2-7, reads DTGVSQNPRHKITKRGQNVTFRCDPISEHNRLYWYRQTLGQGPEFLTYFQNEAQLEKSRLLSDRFSAERPKGSFSTLEIQRTEQGDSAMYLCASSLATTYEQYFGPGTRLTVT.

The J gene is TRBJ2-5, the V gene TRBV7-8; 9 bases map to TRBD2. Germline V CDR1 and CDR2: SGHVS, FQNEAQ. J was trimmed by 1 base and V by 1 base; bases with no gene match: 19. CDR3 length: 21 residues. CDR3 DNA sequence: TGTGCCAGCAGCTTAGGCCCATATGGTAGCGGGGGCGCATATTTCCAAGAGACCCAGTACTTC. This codes for CASSLGPYGSGGAYFQETQYF. The whole variable domain, filled in from reference TRBV7-8 and TRBJ2-5, reads GAGVSQSPRYKVAKRGQDVALRCDPISGHVSLFWYQQALGQGPEFLTYFQNEAQLDKSGLPSDRFFAERPEGSVSTLKIQRTQQEDSAVYLCASSLGPYGSGGAYFQETQYFGPGTRLLVL.

This rearrangement joins TRBV2 to TRBJ1-2; D unresolved. Germline CDR1 SNHLY, CDR2 FYNNEI. V was shortened by 6 bases and J by 1 base, with 6 bases between the two germline ends. There are 12 residues in the CDR3. DNA for the CDR3: TGTGCCAGCAGGCAGGATAACTATGGCTACACCTTC. Translated: CASRQDNYGYTF.

The chain joins TRBV28 to TRBJ1-4; no clear D. The CDR3 is 16 amino acids. V lost 5 bases, J lost 2 bases, and 15 bases lay in between. CDR1 and CDR2 (germline): MDHEN, SYDVKM. CDR3 bases: TGTGCCAGCAGTGACCCGGCCCGGGTTACTAATGAAAAACTGTTTTTT. Amino acid sequence: CASSDPARVTNEKLFF. Supplemented by reference TRBV28 and TRBJ1-4, the full variable domain reads DVKVTQSSRYLVKRTGEKVFLECVQDMDHENMFWYRQDPGLGLRLIYFSYDVKMKEKGDIPEGYSVSREKKERFSLILESASTNQTSMYLCASSDPARVTNEKLFFGSGTQLSVL.

This clone has just one count. The chain combines TRBV4-2 with TRBJ2-5; D may be TRBD2 (6 bases). The CDR3 sequence is 17 residues long. CDR1 is LGHNA, CDR2 YNFKEQ, per germline. Trimming cost V 4 bases and J 5 bases, with 23 bases left between them. The CDR3 DNA reads TGTGCCAGCAGCCCCCTGGGGGGATCCTTGGAGGTTGAGACCCAGTACTTC. Its translation: CASSPLGGSLEVETQYF.

This clone appeared once. The rearrangement links TRBV7-2 to TRBJ1-6; 8 bases are shared with TRBD1. Germline CDR1 SGHTA, CDR2 FQGNSA. The J segment lost 13 bases and the V segment lost 4 bases, leaving 9 bases of the junction unmatched. The CDR3 contains 14 residues. The CDR3 here is CASSSKTGVTPLHF. The CDR3 bases are TGTGCCAGCAGCTCAAAGACAGGGGTGACGCCCCTCCACTTT. Filled out from reference TRBV7-2 and TRBJ1-6, the complete variable domain reads GAGVSQSPSNKVTEKGKDVELRCDPISGHTALYWYRQSLGQGLEFLIYFQGNSAPDKSGLPSDRFSAERTGGSVSTLTIQRTQQEDSAVYLCASSSKTGVTPLHFGNGTRLTVT.

This chain uses TRBV5-8 with TRBJ2-7; possibly TRBD1 for D (6 bases). Germline CDR1 is SGHTS and CDR2 is YDEGEE. The CDR3 spans 14 residues. V dropped 1 base and J dropped 1 base, with 9 bases sitting between them. CDR3 residues: CASSLRGTSYEQYF. The CDR3 nucleotides read TGTGCCAGCAGCTTGAGGGGGACGTCCTACGAGCAGTACTTC.

Only one count was recorded for this clone. The rearrangement links TRBV18 to TRBJ2-2, with TRBD2 as a possible D gene (5 bases). Trimming stripped 3 bases from V and 8 bases from J, with 16 bases between. Per the germline V gene, CDR1 is KGHSH and CDR2 is LQKENI. The CDR3 consists of 15 residues. The CDR3 region is CASSPEGKRLGELFF. The CDR3 region has the DNA TGTGCCAGCTCACCTGAGGGCAAACGATTGGGGGAGCTGTTTTTT. Complete variable domain (other parts from reference TRBV18 and TRBJ2-2): NAGVMQNPRHLVRRRGQEARLRCSPMKGHSHVYWYRQLPEEGLKFMVYLQKENIIDESGMPKERFSAEFPKEGPSILRIQQVVRGDSAAYFCASSPEGKRLGELFFGEGSRLTVL.